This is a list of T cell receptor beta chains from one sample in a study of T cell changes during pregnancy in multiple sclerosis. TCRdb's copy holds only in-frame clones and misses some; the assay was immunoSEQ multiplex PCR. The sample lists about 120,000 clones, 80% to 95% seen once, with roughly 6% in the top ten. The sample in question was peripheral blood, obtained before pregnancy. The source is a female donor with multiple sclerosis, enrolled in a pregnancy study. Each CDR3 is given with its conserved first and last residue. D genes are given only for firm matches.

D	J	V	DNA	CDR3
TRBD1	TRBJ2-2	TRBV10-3	TGTGCCATCAGTAACAGGGGCGGGACCGGGGAGCTGTTTTTT	CAISNRGGTGELFF
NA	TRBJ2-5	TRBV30	TGTGCCTGGAGGCGACTCCTGTACCAAGAGACCCAGTACTTC	CAWRRLLYQETQYF
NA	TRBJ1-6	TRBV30	TGTGCCTGGAGTGAACAGGGACGGCCCCTCCACTTT	CAWSEQGRPLHF
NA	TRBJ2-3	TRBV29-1	TGCAGCGTTGATGGCGGGGATACGCAGTATTTT	CSVDGGDTQYF
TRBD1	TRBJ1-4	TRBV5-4	TGTGCCAGCAGCTTGGGACAGGGCAACGGTGAAAAACTGTTTTTT	CASSLGQGNGEKLFF
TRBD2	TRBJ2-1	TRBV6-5	TGTGCCAGCAGTTCTTCTAGCGGAGACAATGAGCAGTTCTTC	CASSSSSGDNEQFF
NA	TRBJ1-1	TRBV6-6	TGTGCCAGCAGTCCCCGTCAGGGAGGGTGGCACACTGAAGCTTTCTTT	CASSPRQGGWHTEAFF
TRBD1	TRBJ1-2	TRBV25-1	TGTGCCAGCAGGGGGACAGACTTCACGGGTGGCTACACCTTC	CASRGTDFTGGYTF
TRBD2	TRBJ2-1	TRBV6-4	TGTGCCAGCAGTTCGACCTCCGTGAGCGGGGGGTACAATGAGCAGTTCTTC	CASSSTSVSGGYNEQFF
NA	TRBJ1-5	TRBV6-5	TGTGCCAGCAGTGGGAGTCAGCCCCAGCATTTT	CASSGSQPQHF